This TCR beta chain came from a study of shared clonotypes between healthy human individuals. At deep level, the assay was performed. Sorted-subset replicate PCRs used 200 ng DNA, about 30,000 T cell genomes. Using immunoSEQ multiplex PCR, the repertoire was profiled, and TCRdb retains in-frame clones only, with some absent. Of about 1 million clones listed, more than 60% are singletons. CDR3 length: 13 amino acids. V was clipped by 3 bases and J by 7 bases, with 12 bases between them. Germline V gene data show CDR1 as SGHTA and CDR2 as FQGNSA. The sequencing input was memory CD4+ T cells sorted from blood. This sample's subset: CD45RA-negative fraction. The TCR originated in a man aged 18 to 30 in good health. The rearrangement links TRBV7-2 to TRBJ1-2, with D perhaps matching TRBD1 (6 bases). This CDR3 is CASSFDGRGGYTF. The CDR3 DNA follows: TGTGCCAGCAGCTTCGACGGCAGGGGTGGCTACACCTTC.